The sequence of this T cell receptor beta chain was determined in a study of identical twins. This clonotype occurred a few times. Germline V gives CDR1 SGHRS, CDR2 YFSETQ. The V end lost 0 bases, the J end lost 4 bases, and 11 bases lay between the germline ends. The CDR3 is made up of 15 amino acids. Addition of a universal primer site occurred through template switching, and cDNA carried unique molecular identifiers. From the 5' RACE reads, TCRdb called clonotypes with MiXCR, one entry per CDR3 protein. The repertoire holds approximately 890,000 distinct CDR3 sequences, with 9% to 15% as singletons. These data also formed part of another study, on yellow fever vaccine responses in identical twins.

This clonotype was obtained from a woman aged 18 to 35 in good health. The sequencing sample was made of PBMCs. The V and J genes are TRBV5-1 and TRBJ2-1, with D perhaps assigned TRBD1 or TRBD2 (5 bases each). CDR3 residues: CASSLERGDYNEQFF. As DNA, the CDR3 is TGCGCCAGCAGCTTGGAGAGGGGAGATTACAATGAGCAGTTCTTC.